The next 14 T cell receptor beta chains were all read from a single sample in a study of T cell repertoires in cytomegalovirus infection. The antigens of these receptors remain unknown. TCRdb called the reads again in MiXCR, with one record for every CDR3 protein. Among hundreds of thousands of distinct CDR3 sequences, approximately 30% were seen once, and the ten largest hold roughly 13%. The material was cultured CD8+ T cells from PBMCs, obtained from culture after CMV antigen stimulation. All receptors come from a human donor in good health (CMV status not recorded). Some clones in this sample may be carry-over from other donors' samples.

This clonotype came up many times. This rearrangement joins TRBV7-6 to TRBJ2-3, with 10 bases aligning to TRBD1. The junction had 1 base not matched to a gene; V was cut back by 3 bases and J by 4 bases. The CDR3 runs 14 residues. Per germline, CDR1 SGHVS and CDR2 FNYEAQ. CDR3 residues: CASSFGQGADTQYF. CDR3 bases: TGTGCCAGCAGCTTCGGACAGGGGGCAGATACGCAGTATTTT.

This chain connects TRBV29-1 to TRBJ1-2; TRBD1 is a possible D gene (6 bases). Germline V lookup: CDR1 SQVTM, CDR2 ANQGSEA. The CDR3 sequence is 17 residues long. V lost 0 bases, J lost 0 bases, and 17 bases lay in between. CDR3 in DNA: TGCAGCGTTGAAGAAGGGACAAACATAGGGGCTAACTATGGCTACACCTTC. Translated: CSVEEGTNIGANYGYTF. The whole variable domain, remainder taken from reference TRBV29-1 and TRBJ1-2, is SAVISQKPSRDICQRGTSLTIQCQVDSQVTMMFWYRQQPGQSLTLIATANQGSEATYESGFVIDKFPISRPNLTFSTLTVSNMSPEDSSIYLCSVEEGTNIGANYGYTFGSGTRLTVV.

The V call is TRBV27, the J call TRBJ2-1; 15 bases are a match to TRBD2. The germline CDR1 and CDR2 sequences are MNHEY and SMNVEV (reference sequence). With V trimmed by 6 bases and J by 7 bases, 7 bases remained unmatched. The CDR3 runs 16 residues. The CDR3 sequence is CASRWTSGGAGNEQFF. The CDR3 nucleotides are TGTGCCAGCAGGTGGACTAGCGGGGGGGCGGGTAATGAGCAGTTCTTC.

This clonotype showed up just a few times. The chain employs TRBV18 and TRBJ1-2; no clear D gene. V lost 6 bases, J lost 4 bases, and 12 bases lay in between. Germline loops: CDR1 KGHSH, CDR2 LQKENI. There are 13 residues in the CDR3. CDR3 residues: CASSGGPLYGYTF. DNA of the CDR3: TGTGCCAGCTCGGGAGGGCCGCTCTATGGCTACACCTTC.

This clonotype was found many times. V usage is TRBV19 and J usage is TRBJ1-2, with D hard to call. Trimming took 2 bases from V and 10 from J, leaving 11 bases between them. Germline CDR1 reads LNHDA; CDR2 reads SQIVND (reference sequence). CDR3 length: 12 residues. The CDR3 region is CASSINWEDYTF. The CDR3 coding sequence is TGTGCCAGTAGTATAAATTGGGAGGACTACACCTTC.

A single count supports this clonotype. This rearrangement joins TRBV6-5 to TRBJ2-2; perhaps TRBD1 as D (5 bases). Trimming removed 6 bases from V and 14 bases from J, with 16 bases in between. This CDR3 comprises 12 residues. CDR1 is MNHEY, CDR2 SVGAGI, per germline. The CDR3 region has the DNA TGTGCCAGCAGGGGAAGGTCAGGGAAACTGTTTTTT. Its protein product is CASRGRSGKLFF.

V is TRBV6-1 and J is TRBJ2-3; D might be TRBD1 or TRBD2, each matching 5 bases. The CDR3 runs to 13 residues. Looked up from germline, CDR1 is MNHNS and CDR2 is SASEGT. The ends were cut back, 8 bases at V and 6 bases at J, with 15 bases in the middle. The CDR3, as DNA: TGTGCCAGCTACCCCTTGGGGGAGGATACGCAGTATTTT. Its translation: CASYPLGEDTQYF.

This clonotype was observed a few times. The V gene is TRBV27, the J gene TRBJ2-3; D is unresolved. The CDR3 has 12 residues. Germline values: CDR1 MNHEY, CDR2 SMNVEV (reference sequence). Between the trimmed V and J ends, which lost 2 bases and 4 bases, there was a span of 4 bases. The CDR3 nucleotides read TGTGCCAGCAGTTTACGGTCAGATACGCAGTATTTT. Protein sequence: CASSLRSDTQYF.

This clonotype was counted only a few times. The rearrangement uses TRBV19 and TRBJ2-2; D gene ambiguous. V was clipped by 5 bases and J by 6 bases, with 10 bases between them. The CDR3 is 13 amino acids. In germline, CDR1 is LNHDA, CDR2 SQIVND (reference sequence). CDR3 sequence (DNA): TGTGCCAGTAGTCCGGGCGACCCCGGGGAGCTGTTTTTT. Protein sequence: CASSPGDPGELFF.

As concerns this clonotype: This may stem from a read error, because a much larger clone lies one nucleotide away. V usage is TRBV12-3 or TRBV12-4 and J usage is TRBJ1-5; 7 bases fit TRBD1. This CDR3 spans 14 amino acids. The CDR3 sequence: CVSSSGGVQTPQHF. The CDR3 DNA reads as TGTGTCAGCAGTTCAGGGGGGGTCCAGACGCCCCAGCATTTT.

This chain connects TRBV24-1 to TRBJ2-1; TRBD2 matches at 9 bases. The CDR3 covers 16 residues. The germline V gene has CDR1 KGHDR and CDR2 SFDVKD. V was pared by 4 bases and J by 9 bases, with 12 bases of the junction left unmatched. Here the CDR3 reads CATSEGWAGGRFEQFF. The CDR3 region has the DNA TGTGCCACCAGTGAGGGATGGGCGGGGGGGCGTTTTGAGCAGTTCTTC.

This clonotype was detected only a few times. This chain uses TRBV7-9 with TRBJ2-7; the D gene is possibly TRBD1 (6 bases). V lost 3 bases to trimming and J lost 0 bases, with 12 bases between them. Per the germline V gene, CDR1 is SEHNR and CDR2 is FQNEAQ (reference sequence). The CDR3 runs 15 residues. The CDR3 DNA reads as TGTGCCAGCAGCTTCGGACAGCGAAGCTCCTACGAGCAGTACGTC. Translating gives CASSFGQRSSYEQYV.

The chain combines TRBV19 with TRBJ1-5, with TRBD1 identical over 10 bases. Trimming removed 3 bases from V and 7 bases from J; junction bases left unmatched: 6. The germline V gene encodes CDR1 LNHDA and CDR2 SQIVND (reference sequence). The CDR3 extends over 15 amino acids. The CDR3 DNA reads TGTGCCAGTAGTATCCTTGACAGGGGGCAACAGCCCCAGCATTTT. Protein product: CASSILDRGQQPQHF.

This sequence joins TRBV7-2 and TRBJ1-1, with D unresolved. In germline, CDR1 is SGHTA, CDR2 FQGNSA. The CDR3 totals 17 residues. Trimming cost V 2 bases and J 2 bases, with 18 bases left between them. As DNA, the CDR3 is TGTGCCAGCAGCTTACATGAAGTCAGAGAACCTAACACTGAAGCTTTCTTT. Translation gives CASSLHEVREPNTEAFF.